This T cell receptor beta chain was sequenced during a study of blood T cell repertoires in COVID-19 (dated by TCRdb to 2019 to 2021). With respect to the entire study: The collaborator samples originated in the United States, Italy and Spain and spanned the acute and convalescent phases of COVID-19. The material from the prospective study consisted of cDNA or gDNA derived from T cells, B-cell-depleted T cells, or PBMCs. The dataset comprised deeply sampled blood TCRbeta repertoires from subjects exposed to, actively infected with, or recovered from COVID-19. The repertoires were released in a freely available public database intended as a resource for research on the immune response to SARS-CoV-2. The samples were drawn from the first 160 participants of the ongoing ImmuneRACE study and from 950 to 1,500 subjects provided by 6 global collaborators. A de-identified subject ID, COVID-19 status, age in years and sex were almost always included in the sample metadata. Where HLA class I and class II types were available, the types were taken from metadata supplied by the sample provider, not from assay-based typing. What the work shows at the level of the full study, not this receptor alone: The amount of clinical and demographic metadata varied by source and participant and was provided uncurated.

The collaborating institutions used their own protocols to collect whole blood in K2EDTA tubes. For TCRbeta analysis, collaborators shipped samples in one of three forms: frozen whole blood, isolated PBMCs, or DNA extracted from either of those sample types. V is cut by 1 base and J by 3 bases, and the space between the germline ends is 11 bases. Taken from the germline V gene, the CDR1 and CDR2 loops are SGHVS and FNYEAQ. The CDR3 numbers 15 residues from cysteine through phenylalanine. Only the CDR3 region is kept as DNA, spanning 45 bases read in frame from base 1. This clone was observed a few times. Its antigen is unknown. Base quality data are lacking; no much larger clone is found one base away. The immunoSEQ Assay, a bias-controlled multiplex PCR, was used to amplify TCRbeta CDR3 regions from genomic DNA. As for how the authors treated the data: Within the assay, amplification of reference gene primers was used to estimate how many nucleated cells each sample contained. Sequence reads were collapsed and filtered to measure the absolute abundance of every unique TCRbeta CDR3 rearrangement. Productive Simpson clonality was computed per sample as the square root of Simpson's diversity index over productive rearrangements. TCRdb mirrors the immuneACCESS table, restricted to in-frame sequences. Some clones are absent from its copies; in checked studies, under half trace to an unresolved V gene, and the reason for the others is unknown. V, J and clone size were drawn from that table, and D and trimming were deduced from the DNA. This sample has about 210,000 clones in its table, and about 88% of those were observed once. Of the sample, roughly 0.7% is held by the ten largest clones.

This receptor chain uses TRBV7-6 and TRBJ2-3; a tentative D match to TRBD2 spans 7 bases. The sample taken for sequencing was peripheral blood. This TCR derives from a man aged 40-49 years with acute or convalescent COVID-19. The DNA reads TGTGCCAGCAGCTTAGTGGGGGGGCCGACAGATACGCAGTATTTT. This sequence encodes CASSLVGGPTDTQYF. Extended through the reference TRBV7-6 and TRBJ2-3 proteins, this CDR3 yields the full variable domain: GAGVSQSPRYKVTKRGQDVALRCDPISGHVSLYWYRQALGQGPEFLTYFNYEAQQDKSGLPNDRFSAERPEGSISTLTIQRTEQRDSAMYRCASSLVGGPTDTQYFGPGTRLTVL.